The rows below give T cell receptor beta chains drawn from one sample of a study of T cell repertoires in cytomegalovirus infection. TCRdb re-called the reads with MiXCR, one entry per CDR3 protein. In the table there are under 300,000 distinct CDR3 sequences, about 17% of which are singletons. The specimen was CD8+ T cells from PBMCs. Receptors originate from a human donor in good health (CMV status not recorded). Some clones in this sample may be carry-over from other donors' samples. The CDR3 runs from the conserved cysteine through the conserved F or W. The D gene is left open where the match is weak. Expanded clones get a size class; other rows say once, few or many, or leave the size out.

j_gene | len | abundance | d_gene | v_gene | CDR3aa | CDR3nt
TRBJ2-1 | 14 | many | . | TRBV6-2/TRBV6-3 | CASSYSGAHNEQFF | TGTGCCAGCAGTTACTCGGGGGCGCACAATGAGCAGTTCTTC
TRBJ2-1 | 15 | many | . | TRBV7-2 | CASSLGQDTYNEQFF | TGTGCCAGCAGCTTAGGGCAGGACACCTACAATGAGCAGTTCTTC
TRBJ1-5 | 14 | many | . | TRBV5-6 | CASSLGAGNQPQHF | TGTGCCAGCAGCTTGGGGGCGGGCAATCAGCCCCAGCATTTT
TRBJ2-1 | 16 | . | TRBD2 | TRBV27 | CASSSVAGGHVREQFF | TGTGCCAGCAGTTCCGTCGCGGGGGGCCACGTCAGAGAGCAGTTCTTC
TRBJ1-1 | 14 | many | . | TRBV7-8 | CASSFLEGNREAFF | TGTGCCAGCAGCTTTCTTGAGGGGAACCGAGAAGCTTTCTTT
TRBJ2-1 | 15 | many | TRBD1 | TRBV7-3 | CASSFRGQEYNEQFF | TGTGCCAGCAGCTTTAGGGGACAGGAATACAATGAGCAGTTCTTC
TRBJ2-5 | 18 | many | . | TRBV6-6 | CASSYSIGSGDNQETQYF | TGTGCCAGCAGTTACTCAATCGGCAGCGGGGACAACCAAGAGACCCAGTACTTC
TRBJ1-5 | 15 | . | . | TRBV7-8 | CASSLPPWSNQPQHF | TGTGCCAGCAGCTTACCCCCTTGGAGCAATCAGCCCCAGCATTTT
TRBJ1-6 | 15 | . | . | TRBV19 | CASSIFEVLRSPLHF | TGTGCCAGTAGTATTTTTGAGGTCTTACGTTCACCCCTCCACTTT
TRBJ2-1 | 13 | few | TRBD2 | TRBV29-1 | CSVAGGPSNEQFF | TGCAGCGTTGCGGGGGGGCCTAGCAATGAGCAGTTCTTC
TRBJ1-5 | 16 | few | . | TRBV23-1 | CASSQSAGKRNQPQHF | TGCGCCAGCAGTCAATCGGCCGGGAAGCGCAATCAGCCCCAGCATTTT
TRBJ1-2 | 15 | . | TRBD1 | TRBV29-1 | CSVPGDGQDLGGYTF | TGCAGCGTTCCCGGGGATGGACAGGACCTTGGGGGCTACACCTTC
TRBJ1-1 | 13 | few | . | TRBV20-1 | CSATNRENTEAFF | TGCAGTGCGACTAACAGGGAGAACACTGAAGCTTTCTTT
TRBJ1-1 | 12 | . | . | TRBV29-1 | CSVDRQNTEAFF | TGCAGCGTGGACAGACAAAACACTGAAGCTTTCTTT
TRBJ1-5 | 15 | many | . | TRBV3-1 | CASSQSGKSNQPQHF | TGTGCCAGCAGCCAGTCAGGGAAGAGCAATCAGCCCCAGCATTTT
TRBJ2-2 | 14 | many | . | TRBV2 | CASSEGGNTGELFF | TGTGCCAGCAGTGAAGGGGGGAACACCGGGGAGCTGTTTTTT
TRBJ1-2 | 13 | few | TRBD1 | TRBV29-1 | CSVEDWTGEGYTF | TGCAGCGTTGAAGACTGGACAGGGGAGGGCTACACCTTC
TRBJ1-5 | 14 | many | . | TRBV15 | CATSRDRGDQPQHF | TGTGCCACCAGCAGAGATAGGGGAGATCAGCCCCAGCATTTT
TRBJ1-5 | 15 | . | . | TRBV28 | CASSLFDSFRNPQHF | TGTGCCAGCAGTTTGTTCGACAGTTTTCGCAATCCCCAGCATTTT
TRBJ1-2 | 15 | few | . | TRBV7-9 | CASSSSGTDIYGYTF | TGTGCCAGCAGCTCCTCCGGGACGGACATATATGGCTACACCTTC
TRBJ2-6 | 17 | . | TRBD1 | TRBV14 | CASSQEPGGSGANVLTF | TGTGCCAGCAGCCAAGAACCAGGGGGCTCTGGGGCCAACGTCCTGACTTTC
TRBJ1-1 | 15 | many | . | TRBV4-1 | CASSQDGTLNTEAFF | TGCGCCAGCAGCCAAGATGGGACATTGAACACTGAAGCTTTCTTT
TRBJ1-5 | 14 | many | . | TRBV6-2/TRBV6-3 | CASSYPAEHQPQHF | TGTGCCAGCAGTTACCCTGCGGAGCATCAGCCCCAGCATTTT
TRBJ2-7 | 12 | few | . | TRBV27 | CASIGALGAQYF | TGTGCCAGCATTGGGGCATTGGGTGCTCAGTACTTC
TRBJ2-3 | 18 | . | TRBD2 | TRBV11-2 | CASSLVWASGDGTDTQYF | TGTGCCAGCAGCTTAGTCTGGGCTAGCGGGGACGGCACAGATACGCAGTATTTT
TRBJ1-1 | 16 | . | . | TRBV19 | CASSIPHLSGDVQAFF | TGTGCCAGTAGTATCCCCCATCTGAGTGGGGATGTTCAAGCTTTCTTT
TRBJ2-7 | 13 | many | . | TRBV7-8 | CASSKEGTYEQYF | TGTGCCAGCAGCAAAGAGGGCACCTACGAGCAGTACTTC
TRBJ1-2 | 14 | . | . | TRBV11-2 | CASSLEPKDYGYTF | TGTGCCAGCAGCTTAGAACCCAAAGATTATGGCTACACCTTC
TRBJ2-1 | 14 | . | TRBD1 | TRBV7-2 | CASSWTGGADEQFF | TGTGCCAGCAGCTGGACAGGGGGCGCCGATGAGCAGTTCTTC
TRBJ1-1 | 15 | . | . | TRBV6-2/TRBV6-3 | CASSYAPRTNTEAFF | TGTGCCAGCAGTTACGCGCCCAGGACCAACACTGAAGCTTTCTTT
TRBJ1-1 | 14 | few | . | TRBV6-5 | CASSYRLPNTEAFF | TGTGCCAGCAGTTATCGGCTTCCGAACACTGAAGCTTTCTTT
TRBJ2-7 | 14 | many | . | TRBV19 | CASSPWGSGDEQYF | TGTGCCAGTAGCCCATGGGGCAGTGGGGACGAGCAGTACTTC
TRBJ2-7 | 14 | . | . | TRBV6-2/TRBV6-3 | CASSYRDDSYEQYF | TGTGCCAGCAGTTACCGGGACGACTCCTACGAGCAGTACTTC
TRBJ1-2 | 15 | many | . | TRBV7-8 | CASSFAKILSYGYTF | TGTGCCAGCAGCTTCGCAAAAATCCTCAGCTATGGCTACACCTTC
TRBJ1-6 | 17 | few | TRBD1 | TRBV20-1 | CSAPGTGLSSYNSPLHF | TGCAGTGCTCCCGGGACAGGGCTAAGCTCCTATAATTCACCCCTCCACTTT
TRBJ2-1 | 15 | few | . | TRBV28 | CASSLLVGHYNEQFF | TGTGCCAGCAGTTTATTGGTGGGACACTACAATGAGCAGTTCTTC
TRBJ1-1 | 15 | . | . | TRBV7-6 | CASSLAQQPNTEAFF | TGTGCCAGCAGCTTAGCGCAGCAGCCGAACACTGAAGCTTTCTTT
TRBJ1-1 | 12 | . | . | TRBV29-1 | CSSRRLNTEAFF | TGCAGCTCCAGGCGTTTGAACACTGAAGCTTTCTTT
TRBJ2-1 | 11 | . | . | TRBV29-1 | CSVDTYNEQFF | TGCAGCGTTGACACCTACAATGAGCAGTTCTTC
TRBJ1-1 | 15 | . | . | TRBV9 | CASSVERDPGPEAFF | TGTGCCAGCAGCGTAGAAAGAGACCCGGGGCCTGAAGCTTTCTTT
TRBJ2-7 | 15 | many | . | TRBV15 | CATSRDSRTIYEQYF | TGTGCCACCAGCAGGGATTCTAGAACTATCTACGAGCAGTACTTC